What follows are 15 T cell receptor beta chains derived from one specimen sequenced in a study of T cell changes during pregnancy in multiple sclerosis (dated by TCRdb to between 2018 and 2021). The library came from the immunoSEQ multiplex PCR assay. TCRdb retrieved this table from immuneACCESS and kept in-frame rearrangements only. Not all clones are present; in checked studies, unresolved V genes account for under half, and no reason is known for the remainder. The sample includes approximately 63,000 clones, with about 94% observed a single time. The ten top clones hold roughly 2.6% of the sample. The sample was CD8+ T cells from peripheral blood mononuclear cells, taken in the third trimester of pregnancy. The receptors stem from a female donor with multiple sclerosis, enrolled in a pregnancy study.

The genes are TRBV28 and TRBJ2-3; TRBD2 might be the D (5 bases). Trimming shortened V by 4 bases and J by 4 bases, and 12 bases separated the two germline ends. The CDR3 loop spans 14 amino acids. CDR1 is MDHEN and CDR2 is SYDVKM in the germline V gene. As DNA, the CDR3 is TGTGCCAGCAGTTCTAGCTCCTTACCAGATACGCAGTATTTT. It translates to CASSSSSLPDTQYF.

This clone was counted a few times. The chain has TRBV19 and TRBJ1-1; D not certain. Trimming took off 5 bases at V and 6 bases at J, with 7 bases between the two ends. Germline CDR1 and CDR2: LNHDA and SQIVND (reference sequence). CDR3 length: 11 residues. Here the CDR3 reads CASSAVSEAFF. As DNA, the CDR3 is TGTGCCAGTAGTGCAGTTTCTGAAGCTTTCTTT.

V is TRBV11-1 and J is TRBJ2-2, with D possibly TRBD1 on 5 matching bases. V was cut by 1 base and J by 6 bases, with 12 bases left in between. This CDR3 spans 15 amino acids. Germline loops: CDR1 SGHAT, CDR2 FQDESV (reference sequence). CDR3 coding DNA: TGTGCCAGCAGCTTAGTGTCCAGGGCCCCCGGGGAGCTGTTTTTT. Encoded protein: CASSLVSRAPGELFF.

The chain carries TRBV5-1 and TRBJ2-7; 10 bases align to TRBD1. The CDR3 sequence is 15 residues long. The ends lost 2 bases at V and 3 bases at J; junction bases unmatched: 5. Germline V CDR1 and CDR2: SGHRS, YFSETQ. DNA of the CDR3: TGCGCCAGCAGCTTCTGGGACAGGGGCGACTACGAGCAGTACTTC. Its translation is CASSFWDRGDYEQYF.

This chain links TRBV6-5 with TRBJ2-1, with TRBD1 matching 7 bases. With V trimmed by 2 bases and J by 5 bases, 6 bases remained unmatched. Germline values: CDR1 MNHEY, CDR2 SVGAGI. The CDR3 loop spans 15 amino acids. The CDR3 DNA follows: TGTGCCAGCAGTTACGGTCGGACAGGTCACAATGAGCAGTTCTTC. This gives the protein CASSYGRTGHNEQFF.

The chain joins TRBV19 to TRBJ1-5; weak D call: TRBD1 (5 bases). Trimming shortened V by 3 bases and J by 1 base, and 13 bases separated the two germline ends. CDR1 and CDR2 (germline): LNHDA, SQIVND (reference sequence). The CDR3 has 16 residues. The CDR3 nucleotides read TGTGCCAGTAGTATCCCCTGGCAGGGAAGCAATCAGCCCCAGCATTTT. Protein: CASSIPWQGSNQPQHF.

CDR3 nucleotide sequence: TGTGCCAGCAGCCGGGACAGGGACAACACAGATACGCAGTATTTT. Its translation: CASSRDRDNTDTQYF. This chain connects TRBV6-4 to TRBJ2-3; 9 positions match TRBD1. The length of the CDR3 is 15 residues. CDR1 MRHNA and CDR2 SNTAGT come from the germline V gene. With V trimmed by 6 bases and J by 2 bases, 6 bases remained unmatched.

The rearrangement joins TRBV9 to TRBJ1-1; D is unclear. Germline-derived CDR1 and CDR2 are SGDLS and YYNGEE. The CDR3 totals 13 residues. The V gene lost 3 bases and the J gene lost 4 bases, with 10 bases spanning the gap. CDR3 region: CASSDTPGTEAFF. DNA for the CDR3: TGTGCCAGCAGCGACACACCGGGCACTGAAGCTTTCTTT.

The chain uses TRBV11-2 and TRBJ2-5, with TRBD2 identical over 11 bases. With V trimmed by 5 bases and J by 4 bases, 15 bases remained unmatched. Germline V gives CDR1 SGHAT, CDR2 FQNNGV. This CDR3 comprises 18 residues. The CDR3 sequence is CASSPGHTSGSVGETQYF. The CDR3 region has the DNA TGTGCCAGCAGCCCCGGTCACACTAGCGGGAGTGTCGGAGAGACCCAGTACTTC.

The chain links TRBV27 to TRBJ2-3; 14 bases line up with TRBD2. The trim removed 4 bases at V and 6 bases at J, leaving 3 bases unmatched. This CDR3 region has 15 residues. CDR1 is MNHEY, CDR2 SMNVEV, per germline (reference sequence). In DNA form, the CDR3 reads TGTGCCAGCAGTTCGGGACTAGCGGGAGTCGATACGCAGTATTTT. This codes for CASSSGLAGVDTQYF.

This chain connects TRBV29-1 to TRBJ2-7; D perhaps matches TRBD1 (5 bases). Germline-derived CDR1 and CDR2 are SQVTM and ANQGSEA. The CDR3 has 12 amino acids. V dropped 5 bases and J dropped 7 bases, with 15 bases sitting between them. CDR3 coding DNA: TGCAGCGTTCTGGCAGGGCTGGGGGAGCAGTACTTC. Its translation is CSVLAGLGEQYF.

This chain joins TRBV19 and TRBJ2-7, with 12 nucleotides matching TRBD2. V shed 4 bases, J shed 6 bases, and the junction held 7 bases outside the gene matches. The CDR3 has 15 amino acids. Germline CDR1 and CDR2: LNHDA and SQIVND (reference sequence). CDR3 amino acids: CASSTTSGSGLEQYF. The CDR3 DNA follows: TGTGCCAGTAGTACGACTAGCGGGAGTGGTCTCGAGCAGTACTTC.

This clone was seen only once. V and J are TRBV6-1 and TRBJ2-1; TRBD1 is a possible D gene (5 bases). The CDR3 totals 13 residues. The V gene's germline CDR1 is MNHNS and CDR2 SASEGT. V was trimmed by 6 bases and J by 4 bases, leaving 10 bases between them. The CDR3 sequence is CASSYGQYNEQFF. CDR3 sequence (DNA): TGTGCCAGCAGCTACGGACAATACAATGAGCAGTTCTTC.

This clone was seen only once. The CDR3 region has the DNA TGTGCCAGCAGCCACCCCAGGGGTGGCGAGCAGTACTTC. This gives the protein CASSHPRGGEQYF. The genes are TRBV4-2 and TRBJ2-7, with D perhaps matching TRBD1 (6 bases). The V and J ends lost 3 bases and 6 bases respectively, with 12 bases between them. The germline gives CDR1 LGHNA, CDR2 YNFKEQ. This CDR3 contains 13 residues.

The chain joins TRBV2 to TRBJ1-5; no definite D call. The V and J ends lost 2 bases and 1 base respectively, with 9 bases between them. Germline V gene lookup returns CDR1 SNHLY and CDR2 FYNNEI. The length of the CDR3 is 15 residues. CDR3 bases: TGTGCCAGCAGTGAATATGGCAGAAGCAATCAGCCCCAGCATTTT. This translates into CASSEYGRSNQPQHF.